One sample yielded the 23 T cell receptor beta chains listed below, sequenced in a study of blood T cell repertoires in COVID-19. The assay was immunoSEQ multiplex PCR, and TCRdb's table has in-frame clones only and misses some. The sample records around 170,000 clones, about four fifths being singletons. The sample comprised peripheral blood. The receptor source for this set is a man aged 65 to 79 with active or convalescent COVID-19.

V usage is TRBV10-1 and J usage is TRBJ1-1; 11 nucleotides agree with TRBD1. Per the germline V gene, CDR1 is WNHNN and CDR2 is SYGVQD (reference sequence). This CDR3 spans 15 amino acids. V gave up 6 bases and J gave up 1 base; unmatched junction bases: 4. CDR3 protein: CASRPGQGANTEAFF. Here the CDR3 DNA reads TGCGCCAGCAGACCCGGACAGGGGGCGAACACTGAAGCTTTCTTT.

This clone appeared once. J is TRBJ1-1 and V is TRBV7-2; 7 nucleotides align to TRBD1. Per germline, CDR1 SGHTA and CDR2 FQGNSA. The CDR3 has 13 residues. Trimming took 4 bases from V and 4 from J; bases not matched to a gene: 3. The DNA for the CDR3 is TGTGCCAGCAGCTCCCAGGGGGTCACTGAAGCTTTCTTT. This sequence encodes CASSSQGVTEAFF.

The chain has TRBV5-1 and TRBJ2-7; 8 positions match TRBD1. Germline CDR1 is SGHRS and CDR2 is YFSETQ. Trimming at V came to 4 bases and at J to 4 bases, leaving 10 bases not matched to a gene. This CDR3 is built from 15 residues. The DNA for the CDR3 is TGCGCCAGCAGCCCCGGACAGGGAACTAAGTACGAGCAGTACTTC. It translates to CASSPGQGTKYEQYF.

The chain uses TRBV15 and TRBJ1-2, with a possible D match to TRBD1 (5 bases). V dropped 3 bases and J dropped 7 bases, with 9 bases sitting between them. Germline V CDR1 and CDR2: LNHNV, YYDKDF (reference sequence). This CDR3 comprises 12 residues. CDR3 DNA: TGTGCCACCAGCAGTGGCAGGGTTGGCTACACCTTC. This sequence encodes CATSSGRVGYTF.

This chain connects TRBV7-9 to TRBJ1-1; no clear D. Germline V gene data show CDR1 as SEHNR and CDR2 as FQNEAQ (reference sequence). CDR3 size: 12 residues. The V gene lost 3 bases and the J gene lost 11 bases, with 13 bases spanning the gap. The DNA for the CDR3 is TGTGCCAGCAGCTTCGGGAGCGGCGGGGCTTTCTTT. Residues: CASSFGSGGAFF.

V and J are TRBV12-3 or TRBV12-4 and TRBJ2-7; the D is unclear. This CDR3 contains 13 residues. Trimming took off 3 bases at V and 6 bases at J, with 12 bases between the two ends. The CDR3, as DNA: TGTGCCAGCAGTTTCCCCGAGGTGTTCGAGCAGTACTTC. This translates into CASSFPEVFEQYF.

The CDR3 DNA sequence: TGTGCCAGTAGTATGACAGGTGGGACCGACGAAGCTTTCTTT. It yields the protein CASSMTGGTDEAFF. The chain carries TRBV19 and TRBJ1-1, with D possibly TRBD1 on 6 matching bases. With 3 bases removed from V and 8 bases from J, the gap between germline ends came to 16 bases. The germline V gene has CDR1 LNHDA and CDR2 SQIVND (reference sequence). The CDR3 extends over 14 amino acids.

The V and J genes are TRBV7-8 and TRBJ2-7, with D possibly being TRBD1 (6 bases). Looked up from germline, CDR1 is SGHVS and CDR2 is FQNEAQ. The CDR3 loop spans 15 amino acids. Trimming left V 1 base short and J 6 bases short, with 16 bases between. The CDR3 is CASSLVAGVFTEQYF. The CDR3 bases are TGTGCCAGCAGCTTAGTGGCAGGGGTGTTTACCGAGCAGTACTTC.

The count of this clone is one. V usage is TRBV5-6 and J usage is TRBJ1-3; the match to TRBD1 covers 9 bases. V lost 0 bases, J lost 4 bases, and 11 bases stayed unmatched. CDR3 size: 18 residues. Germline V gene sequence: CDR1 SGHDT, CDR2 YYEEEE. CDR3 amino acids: CASSLVQGAIPLGNTIYF. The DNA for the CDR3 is TGTGCCAGCAGCTTGGTACAGGGGGCCATTCCCTTAGGAAACACCATATATTTT.

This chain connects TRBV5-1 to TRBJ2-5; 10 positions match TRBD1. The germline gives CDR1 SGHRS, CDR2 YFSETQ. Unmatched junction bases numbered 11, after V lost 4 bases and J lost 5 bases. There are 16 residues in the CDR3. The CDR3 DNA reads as TGCGCCAGCAGCATGACCGGGACAGGGGCAGGGGAGACCCAGTACTTC. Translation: CASSMTGTGAGETQYF.

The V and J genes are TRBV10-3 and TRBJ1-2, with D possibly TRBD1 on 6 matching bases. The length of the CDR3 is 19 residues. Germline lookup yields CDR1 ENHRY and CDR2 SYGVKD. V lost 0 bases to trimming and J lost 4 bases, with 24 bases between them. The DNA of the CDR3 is TGTGCCATCAGTGAGTCTACGGGGGGCACAGTGAACTACTTCTATGGCTACACCTTC. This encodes CAISESTGGTVNYFYGYTF.

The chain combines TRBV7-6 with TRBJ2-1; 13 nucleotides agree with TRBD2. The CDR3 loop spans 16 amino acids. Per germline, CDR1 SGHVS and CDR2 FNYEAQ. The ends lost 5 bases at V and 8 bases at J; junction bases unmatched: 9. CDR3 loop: CASSPPGTSGMYEQFF. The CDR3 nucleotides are TGTGCCAGCAGCCCGCCCGGGACTAGCGGGATGTATGAGCAGTTCTTC.

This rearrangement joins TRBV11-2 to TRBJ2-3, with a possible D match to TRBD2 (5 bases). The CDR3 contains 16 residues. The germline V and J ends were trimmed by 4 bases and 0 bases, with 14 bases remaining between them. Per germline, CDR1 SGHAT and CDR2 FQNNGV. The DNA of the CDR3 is TGTGCCAGCAGCTCGCATTCGGGATCTAGCACAGATACGCAGTATTTT. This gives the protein CASSSHSGSSTDTQYF.

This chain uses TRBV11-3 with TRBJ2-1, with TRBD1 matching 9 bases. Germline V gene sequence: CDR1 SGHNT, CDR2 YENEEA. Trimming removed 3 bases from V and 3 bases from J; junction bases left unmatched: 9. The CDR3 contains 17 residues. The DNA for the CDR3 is TGTGCCAGCAGCTTGGGACGGGACAGGGCAGGCTACAATGAGCAGTTCTTC. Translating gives CASSLGRDRAGYNEQFF.

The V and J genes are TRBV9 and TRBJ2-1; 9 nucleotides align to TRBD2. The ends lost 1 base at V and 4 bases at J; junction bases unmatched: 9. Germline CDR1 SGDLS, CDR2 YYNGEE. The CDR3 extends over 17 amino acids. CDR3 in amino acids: CASSVTSERGDYNEQFF. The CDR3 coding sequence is TGTGCCAGCAGCGTAACGTCCGAGCGGGGGGATTACAATGAGCAGTTCTTC. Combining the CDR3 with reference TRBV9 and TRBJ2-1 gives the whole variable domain DSGVTQTPKHLITATGQRVTLRCSPRSGDLSVYWYQQSLDQGLQFLIQYYNGEERAKGNILERFSAQQFPDLHSELNLSSLELGDSALYFCASSVTSERGDYNEQFFGPGTRLTVL.

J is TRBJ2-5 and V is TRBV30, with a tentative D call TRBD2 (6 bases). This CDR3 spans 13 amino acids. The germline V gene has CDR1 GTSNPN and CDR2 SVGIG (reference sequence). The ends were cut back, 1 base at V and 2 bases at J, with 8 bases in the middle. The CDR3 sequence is CAWSAGSQETQYF. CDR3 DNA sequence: TGTGCCTGGAGTGCCGGGAGTCAAGAGACCCAGTACTTC. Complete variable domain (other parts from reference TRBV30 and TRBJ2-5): SQTIHQWPATLVQPVGSPLSLECTVEGTSNPNLYWYRQAAGRGLQLLFYSVGIGQISSEVPQNLSASRPQDRQFILSSKKLLLSDSGFYLCAWSAGSQETQYFGPGTRLLVL.

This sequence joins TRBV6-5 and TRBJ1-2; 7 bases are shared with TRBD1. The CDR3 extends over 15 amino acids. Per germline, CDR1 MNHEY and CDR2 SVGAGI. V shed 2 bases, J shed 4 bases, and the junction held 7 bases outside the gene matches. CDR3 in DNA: TGTGCCAGCAGTTACACCCGACAGGGTGGCTATGGCTACACCTTC. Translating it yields CASSYTRQGGYGYTF.

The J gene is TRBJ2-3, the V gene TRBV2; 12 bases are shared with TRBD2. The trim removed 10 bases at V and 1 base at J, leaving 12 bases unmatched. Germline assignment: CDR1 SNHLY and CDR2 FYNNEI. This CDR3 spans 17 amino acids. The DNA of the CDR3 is TGTGCCACTTCTAGGTGGACTAGCGGGGAACGCACAGATACGCAGTATTTT. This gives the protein CATSRWTSGERTDTQYF.

The CDR3 sequence: CASSTRTGDGYTF. In nucleotides, the CDR3 is TGTGCCAGCAGCACCAGGACAGGGGATGGCTACACCTTC. This chain links TRBV21-1 with TRBJ1-2; TRBD1 reflects the table's D call only, with no check against the DNA. TRBV21-1 is given as a pseudogene. This CDR3 contains 13 residues.

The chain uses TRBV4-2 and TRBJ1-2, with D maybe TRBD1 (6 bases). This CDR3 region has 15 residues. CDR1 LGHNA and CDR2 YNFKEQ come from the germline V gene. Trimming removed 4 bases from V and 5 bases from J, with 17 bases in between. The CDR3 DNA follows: TGTGCCAGCAGCCCGCGGCTTCGGGGGGCTTATGGCTACACCTTC. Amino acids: CASSPRLRGAYGYTF.

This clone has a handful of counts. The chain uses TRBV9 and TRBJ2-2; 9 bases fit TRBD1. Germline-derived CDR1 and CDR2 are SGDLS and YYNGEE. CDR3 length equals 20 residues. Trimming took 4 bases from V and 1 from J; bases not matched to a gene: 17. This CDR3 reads CASSIRPGQGLNMNTGELFF. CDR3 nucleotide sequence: TGTGCCAGCAGCATACGCCCGGGACAGGGACTTAACATGAACACCGGGGAGCTGTTTTTT.

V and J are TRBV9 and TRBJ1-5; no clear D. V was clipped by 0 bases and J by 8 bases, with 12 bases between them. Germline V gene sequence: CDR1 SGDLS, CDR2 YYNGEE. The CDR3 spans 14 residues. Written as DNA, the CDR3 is TGTGCCAGCAGCGTAGGGCAGGCGATGGAGCCCCAGCATTTT. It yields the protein CASSVGQAMEPQHF.

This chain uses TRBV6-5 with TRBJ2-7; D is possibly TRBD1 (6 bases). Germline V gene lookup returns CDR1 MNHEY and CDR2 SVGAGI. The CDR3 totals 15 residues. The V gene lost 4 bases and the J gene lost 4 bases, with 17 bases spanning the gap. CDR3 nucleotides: TGTGCCAGCAGTTGGGCCACAGGGTCCGGGTACGAGCAGTACTTC. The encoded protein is CASSWATGSGYEQYF.